These 26 T cell receptor beta chains were all obtained from the same sample, sequenced in a study of vaccination and CD4 T cells after COVID-19. The Oncomine TCR Beta short-read assay was applied to DNA of cultured CD4+ T cells. TCRdb redid the calling of the PCR reads with MiXCR, one entry per CDR3 protein. Of more than 15,000 distinct CDR3 sequences listed, approximately 53% are singletons. As for treatment: roughly ten-day PBMC culture with coronavirus spike peptide pools or control peptides (ViraFEST assay). Which antigens these TCRs recognize remains unknown. Sequences were obtained from CD4+ T cells from blood, cultured in vitro. These receptors originate from a human donor who had recovered from COVID-19.

The gene calls are TRBV20-1 and TRBJ2-5; 8 nucleotides match TRBD2. J lost 5 bases, V lost 4 bases, and 12 bases had no gene match. This CDR3 region has 15 residues. Germline V gene lookup returns CDR1 DFQATT and CDR2 SNEGSKA (reference sequence). CDR3 region: CSAMTSAEMSETQYF. The CDR3, as DNA: TGCAGTGCTATGACTAGCGCGGAAATGTCGGAGACCCAGTACTTC.

This clonotype came up a few times. The chain uses TRBV27 and TRBJ1-6, with TRBD1 as a possible D gene (5 bases). The CDR3 has 15 residues. V shed 5 bases and J shed 8 bases, with 16 bases lying between them. The germline V gene has CDR1 MNHEY and CDR2 SMNVEV (reference sequence). CDR3 bases: TGTGCCAGCAGTGCCCGGGACGGAGGATATTCACCCCTCCACTTT. Protein: CASSARDGGYSPLHF.

The sample holds a few counts of this clonotype. The chain carries TRBV2 and TRBJ1-2; 7 nucleotides agree with TRBD1. This CDR3 contains 13 residues. With 4 bases clipped from V and 4 bases from J, the junction kept 3 bases outside the gene matches. The germline gives CDR1 SNHLY, CDR2 FYNNEI. Here the CDR3 DNA reads TGTGCCAGCAGTGCAGGACAGGCCTATGGCTACACCTTC. This codes for CASSAGQAYGYTF.

This clonotype was recorded a few times. This chain joins TRBV2 and TRBJ2-7; the match to TRBD2 covers 7 bases. V shed 4 bases and J 6 bases; nucleotides not matched to a gene: 9. CDR3 length: 14 residues. CDR1 is SNHLY and CDR2 is FYNNEI in the germline V gene. CDR3 sequence: CASSARTRVSEQYF. CDR3 bases: TGTGCCAGCAGTGCTAGGACTAGAGTATCCGAGCAGTACTTC.

The chain has TRBV6-2 or TRBV6-3 and TRBJ2-2; D is ambiguous. The CDR3 spans 14 residues. V was cut by 6 bases and J by 5 bases, with 13 bases left in between. Germline CDR1 MNHEY, CDR2 SVGEGT. In DNA form, the CDR3 reads TGTGCCAGCAGAGACTCCCTAGTAACCGGGGAGCTGTTTTTT. It yields the protein CASRDSLVTGELFF.

Only a few counts were recorded for this clonotype. The gene calls are TRBV6-5 and TRBJ1-2, with D perhaps matching TRBD1 (5 bases). Germline-derived CDR1 and CDR2 are MNHEY and SVGAGI. V lost 4 bases and J 4 bases, leaving 10 bases between the germline ends. This CDR3 comprises 13 residues. The CDR3 coding sequence is TGTGCCAGCAGTTTGGAGGGGTTCTATGGCTACACCTTC. This sequence encodes CASSLEGFYGYTF.

The chain combines TRBV18 with TRBJ1-6; D uncertain. Germline-derived CDR1 and CDR2 are KGHSH and LQKENI. This CDR3 is built from 17 residues. V dropped 1 base and J dropped 2 bases, with 12 bases sitting between them. CDR3 DNA: TGTGCCAGCTCACCACAGGCACAGCAGACCTATAATTCACCCCTCCACTTT. It translates to CASSPQAQQTYNSPLHF.

The V and J genes are TRBV20-1 and TRBJ2-3; D possibly corresponds to TRBD2 (6 bases). The germline CDR1 and CDR2 sequences are DFQATT and SNEGSKA (reference sequence). This CDR3 has 14 residues. Trimming shortened V by 3 bases and J by 5 bases, and 15 bases separated the two germline ends. CDR3 bases: TGCAGTGCTAGTTTCTCCGGGGGTTTAGATACGCAGTATTTT. Residues: CSASFSGGLDTQYF.

This clonotype was observed a few times. V usage is TRBV7-9 and J usage is TRBJ1-5; D is unresolved. The CDR3 covers 13 residues. Between the trimmed V and J ends, which lost 1 base and 4 bases, there was a span of 5 bases. Looked up from germline, CDR1 is SEHNR and CDR2 is FQNEAQ (reference sequence). CDR3 nucleotide sequence: TGTGCCAGCAGCTTAGGGGCAAATCAGCCCCAGCATTTT. This codes for CASSLGANQPQHF.

This sequence joins TRBV20-1 and TRBJ1-1, with 7 bases lining up with TRBD1. The CDR3 covers 13 residues. CDR1 is DFQATT and CDR2 is SNEGSKA in the germline V gene (reference sequence). After removal of 5 bases from V and 0 bases from J, the junction contained 3 bases not matched to a gene. DNA for the CDR3: TGCAGTGCTCCACAGGGGATGAACACTGAAGCTTTCTTT. Protein: CSAPQGMNTEAFF.

V is TRBV23-1 and J is TRBJ2-7; possibly TRBD1 for D (5 bases). TRBV23-1 is sorted into the ORF group, with uncertain function. The V and J ends lost 4 bases and 7 bases respectively, with 35 bases between them. This CDR3 spans 20 amino acids. DNA for the CDR3: TGCGCCAGCAGTCTCCTCTCGGTCCCCCAGGGTCCTCAGATCCCTGGAGAGCAGTACTTC. Translation gives CASSLLSVPQGPQIPGEQYF.

The V call is TRBV6-1, the J call TRBJ2-3; 7 positions match TRBD1. This CDR3 comprises 15 residues. Germline assignment: CDR1 MNHNS and CDR2 SASEGT. Unmatched junction bases numbered 7, after V lost 7 bases and J lost 0 bases. As DNA, the CDR3 is TGTGCCAGCACCCACCGGGACAGAAGCACAGATACGCAGTATTTT. Translating it yields CASTHRDRSTDTQYF.

This clonotype was counted a single time. The chain links TRBV19 to TRBJ2-1; D unresolved. Per the germline V gene, CDR1 is LNHDA and CDR2 is SQIVND (reference sequence). There are 12 residues in the CDR3. Trimming took 5 bases from V and 6 from J, leaving 8 bases between them. The chain's CDR3 is CASSRSGNEQFF. The CDR3 nucleotides are TGTGCCAGTAGTCGGTCGGGCAATGAGCAGTTCTTC.

This clonotype has a handful of counts. The genes are TRBV6-1 and TRBJ1-2; D unresolved. CDR1 and CDR2 (germline): MNHNS, SASEGT. Between the trimmed V and J ends, which lost 6 bases and 4 bases, there was a span of 15 bases. This CDR3 spans 14 amino acids. CDR3 amino acids: CASRPSRNVYGYTF. The CDR3 DNA sequence: TGTGCCAGCAGGCCTAGCAGAAACGTCTATGGCTACACCTTC.

There are a few counts of this clonotype. CDR3 amino acids: CASSEPLRHPGRPQHF. In DNA, the CDR3 is TGTGCCAGCAGTGAACCCCTCCGGCACCCCGGGCGGCCCCAGCATTTT. This chain uses TRBV6-1 with TRBJ1-5; D unclear. The CDR3 consists of 16 residues. The ends were cut back, 2 bases at V and 9 bases at J, with 20 bases in the middle. CDR1 is MNHNS, CDR2 SASEGT, per germline.

The chain joins TRBV19 to TRBJ1-2; the match to TRBD1 covers 9 bases. CDR1 and CDR2 (germline): LNHDA, SQIVND (reference sequence). Trimming removed 6 bases from V and 4 bases from J; junction bases left unmatched: 3. The CDR3 consists of 13 residues. This chain's CDR3 is CASRPTGGYGYTF. The CDR3 nucleotides are TGTGCCAGTAGGCCGACAGGGGGCTATGGCTACACCTTC.

V and J are TRBV9 and TRBJ1-2; TRBD1 agrees at 9 bases. The J segment lost 8 bases and the V segment lost 4 bases, leaving 9 bases of the junction unmatched. The CDR3 is made up of 14 amino acids. Per germline, CDR1 SGDLS and CDR2 YYNGEE. The CDR3, as DNA: TGTGCCAGCAGCCCGATGGGACAGGGCTCCGGCTACACCTTC. It is translated as CASSPMGQGSGYTF.

This chain's CDR3 is CASTLTGYSNQPQHF. CDR3 bases: TGTGCCAGTACCCTAACAGGGTATAGCAATCAGCCCCAGCATTTT. V and J are TRBV19 and TRBJ1-5; D is possibly TRBD1 (6 bases). Germline V lookup: CDR1 LNHDA, CDR2 SQIVND (reference sequence). Trimming took off 7 bases at V and 0 bases at J, with 13 bases between the two ends. The CDR3 covers 15 residues.

This sequence joins TRBV12-3 or TRBV12-4 and TRBJ2-5, with a weak D call TRBD1 (6 bases). The CDR3 is 15 residues long. Trimming removed 3 bases at V and 3 bases at J, with 14 bases between. The CDR3 DNA is TGTGCCAGCAGTTTTCGACAGGTAGGGGAAGAGACCCAGTACTTC. Protein: CASSFRQVGEETQYF.

The chain couples TRBV6-1 to TRBJ1-3; D not resolved. The CDR3 consists of 14 residues. V lost 6 bases and J lost 0, with 9 bases in between. Looked up from germline, CDR1 is MNHNS and CDR2 is SASEGT. The CDR3 region has the DNA TGTGCCAGCAGCCGGGCATACTCTGGAAACACCATATATTTT. This gives the protein CASSRAYSGNTIYF.

This clonotype is labeled medium-sized. J is TRBJ1-5 and V is TRBV11-3; the D gene is possibly TRBD1 (6 bases). V shed 5 bases and J shed 6 bases, with 14 bases lying between them. The CDR3 loop spans 14 amino acids. Germline V gene sequence: CDR1 SGHNT, CDR2 YENEEA. For the CDR3, the DNA is TGTGCCAGCAGCCTGGGGGGCCACAGTCAGCCCCAGCATTTT. Its translation is CASSLGGHSQPQHF. The entire variable domain, with the rest obtained from reference TRBV11-3 and TRBJ1-5, is as follows: EAGVVQSPRYKIIEKKQPVAFWCNPISGHNTLYWYLQNLGQGPELLIRYENEEAVDDSQLPKDRFSAERLKGVDSTLKIQPAELGDSAVYLCASSLGGHSQPQHFGDGTRLSIL.

The chain uses TRBV7-9 and TRBJ2-3; unclear D gene. CDR1 and CDR2 (germline): SEHNR, FQNEAQ (reference sequence). The V end was cut by 0 bases, the J end by 4 bases, with 8 bases between. This CDR3 region has 14 residues. CDR3: CASSLAGYPDTQYF. CDR3 DNA: TGTGCCAGCAGCTTAGCTGGGTACCCAGATACGCAGTATTTT.

This clonotype has just a few counts. The chain is built from TRBV20-1 and TRBJ1-1, with 9 bases that match TRBD1. The germline V gene encodes CDR1 DFQATT and CDR2 SNEGSKA (reference sequence). This CDR3 contains 15 residues. V shed 0 bases, J shed 4 bases, and the junction held 6 bases outside the gene matches. The chain's CDR3 is CSARETGTGSTEAFF. In nucleotides, the CDR3 is TGCAGTGCTAGAGAAACCGGGACAGGGAGCACTGAAGCTTTCTTT.

The chain uses TRBV15 and TRBJ1-2; 10 nucleotides align to TRBD1. Germline loops: CDR1 LNHNV, CDR2 YYDKDF (reference sequence). The J segment lost 7 bases and the V segment lost 4 bases, leaving 3 bases of the junction unmatched. This CDR3 has 13 amino acids. The CDR3 DNA is TGTGCCACCAGCACGGACAGGGGGATTGGCTACACCTTC. This codes for CATSTDRGIGYTF.

This clonotype was detected only a few times. J is TRBJ1-5 and V is TRBV2; TRBD1 aligns across 11 bases. Trimming removed 5 bases from V and 13 bases from J; junction bases left unmatched: 7. From germline, CDR1 is SNHLY and CDR2 FYNNEI. The CDR3 spans 13 residues. DNA of the CDR3: TGTGCCAGCAGTACCAGCCGGGACAGGGGGCAGCATTTT. This encodes CASSTSRDRGQHF. The full variable domain, its missing parts supplied by reference TRBV2 and TRBJ1-5, is EPEVTQTPSHQVTQMGQEVILRCVPISNHLYFYWYRQILGQKVEFLVSFYNNEISEKSEIFDDQFSVERPDGSNFTLKIRSTKLEDSAMYFCASSTSRDRGQHFGDGTRLSIL.

V usage is TRBV6-1 and J usage is TRBJ1-2, with D perhaps matching TRBD1 (5 bases). V dropped 3 bases and J dropped 8 bases, with 13 bases sitting between them. Germline-derived CDR1 and CDR2 are MNHNS and SASEGT. CDR3 length: 13 residues. In DNA, the CDR3 is TGTGCCAGCAGTGATATATGGGGGGAAGGCTACACCTTC. Its protein product is CASSDIWGEGYTF.